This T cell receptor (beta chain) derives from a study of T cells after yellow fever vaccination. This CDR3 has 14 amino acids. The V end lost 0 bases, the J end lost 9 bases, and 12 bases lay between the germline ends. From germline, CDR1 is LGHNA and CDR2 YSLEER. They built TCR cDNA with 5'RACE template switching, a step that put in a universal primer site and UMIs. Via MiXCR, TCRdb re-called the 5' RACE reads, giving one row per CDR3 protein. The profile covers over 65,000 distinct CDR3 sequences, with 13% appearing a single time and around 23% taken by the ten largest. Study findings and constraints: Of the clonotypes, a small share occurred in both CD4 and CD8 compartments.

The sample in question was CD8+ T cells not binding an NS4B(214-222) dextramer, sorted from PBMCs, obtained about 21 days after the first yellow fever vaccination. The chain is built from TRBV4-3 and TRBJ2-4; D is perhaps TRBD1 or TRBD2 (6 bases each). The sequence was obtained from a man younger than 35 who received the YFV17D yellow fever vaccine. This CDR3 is CASSQDGGQGIQYF. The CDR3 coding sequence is TGCGCCAGCAGCCAAGATGGGGGGCAGGGCATTCAGTACTTC.